This T cell receptor beta chain was recorded in a study of T cell repertoires in cytomegalovirus infection. Overall study context: Use of recently identified HLA-C-restricted and well-studied HLA-B-restricted CMV epitopes was part of the study. A matching HLA type, together with CMV infection, was signaled by public TCR beta signatures.

TCRdb re-called the reads through MiXCR, storing one row per CDR3 protein. The sample records under 90,000 distinct CDR3 sequences, about half being singletons. The study's findings and limits: Using cumulative public TCR beta family frequency, the authors identified those who carried CMV together with the relevant HLA. Within the response measured ex vivo, HLA-C-restricted CMV-specific TCR beta clonotypes were dominant.

This clonotype was detected only a few times. What it binds is not known. The CDR3 runs 15 residues. CDR1 MNHNS and CDR2 SASEGT come from the germline V gene. Germline trimming cut 6 bases from V and 1 base from J; bases unmatched to any gene: 7. This sequence originates from a human donor in good health (CMV status not recorded). Some clones in this sample may be carry-over from other donors' samples. V gene TRBV6-1 combines with J gene TRBJ2-7; 9 nucleotides align to TRBD1. The source was CD8+ T cells from cultured PBMCs, collected from culture after CMV antigen stimulation. The CDR3 DNA follows: TGTGCCAGCAGATACCGGGACAGGGATTCCTACGAGCAGTACTTC. Translated: CASRYRDRDSYEQYF.